The 30 T cell receptor beta chains presented below share a single source sample, sequenced in a study of blood T cells in healthy people across ages (dated by TCRdb to about 2015). The library was built by means of 5' RACE. Instrument used: Illumina HiSeq 2500. A second PCR of about 6 to 12 cycles was run with a J-beta primer mix and a sample-barcoded 5' primer. TCRdb handled the public reads itself, with Q25 trimming in fastp and clone calling in MiXCR, and kept productive beta chains. One record per CDR3 amino acid sequence lists the most common genes and DNA. Across this sample there are over 500,000 distinct CDR3 sequences, with roughly a quarter seen only once. The ten largest clonotypes hold 3.6% of the sample. The data were also submitted as part of a second study, on T cells of mothers and their children.

The sample comprised blood. These receptors all stem from a boy aged 2 to 10 in good health.

This clonotype was seen more than once but under ten times. The CDR3 reads CSARGVAASGYTF. CDR3 nucleotides: TGCAGTGCTAGGGGGGTGGCAGCTAGTGGCTACACCTTC. The chain recombines TRBV20-1 with TRBJ1-2, with D possibly TRBD1 on 5 matching bases. This CDR3 contains 13 residues. V was trimmed by 3 bases and J by 7 bases, leaving 15 bases between them. CDR1 and CDR2 from the germline V gene are DFQATT and SNEGSKA (reference sequence).

The chain uses TRBV29-1 and TRBJ2-4; the D is unclear. The CDR3 is 12 residues long. Germline values: CDR1 SQVTM, CDR2 ANQGSEA. V was pared by 5 bases and J by 0 bases, with 5 bases between. The CDR3 region has the DNA TGCAGCGTTTCCCTAGCCAAAAACATTCAGTACTTC. Encoded protein: CSVSLAKNIQYF.

This clonotype was seen only a few times. The chain links TRBV5-1 to TRBJ2-3; 9 bases are shared with TRBD1. J gave up 4 bases and V 3 bases, and 9 bases lay outside the gene matches. The CDR3 covers 16 residues. The V gene's germline CDR1 is SGHRS and CDR2 YFSETQ. The DNA of the CDR3 is TGCGCCAGCAGCTCGCTTGGACAGGGGAGTGCAGATACGCAGTATTTT. Its translation: CASSSLGQGSADTQYF.

The rearrangement links TRBV6-6 to TRBJ1-5; no clear D. The CDR3 has 14 amino acids. V was shortened by 2 bases and J by 4 bases, with 9 bases between the two germline ends. Germline assignment: CDR1 MNHNY and CDR2 SVGAGI (reference sequence). CDR3 sequence reads: CASSYRTKNQPQHF. The CDR3 region has the DNA TGTGCCAGCAGTTACAGGACGAAGAATCAGCCCCAGCATTTT.

This rearrangement joins TRBV29-1 to TRBJ1-1; D not resolved. The ends were cut back, 7 bases at V and 10 bases at J, with 13 bases in the middle. The CDR3 contains 10 residues. The germline CDR1 and CDR2 sequences are SQVTM and ANQGSEA. As DNA, the CDR3 is TGCAGCGGTGGTCAGTCAGGAGCTTTCTTT. It specifies CSGGQSGAFF.

The chain combines TRBV12-3 or TRBV12-4 with TRBJ1-5, with D perhaps TRBD1 (6 bases). Deletions cut 4 bases from V and 0 bases from J, with 13 bases between. This CDR3 is built from 16 residues. Here the CDR3 reads CASSWGGAGSNQPQHF. CDR3 in DNA: TGTGCCAGCAGTTGGGGGGGGGCTGGTAGCAATCAGCCCCAGCATTTT.

This clonotype was detected once. The chain's CDR3 is CASSYARPGSHEQYF. The CDR3 DNA sequence: TGTGCCAGCAGTTACGCCAGACCGGGAAGCCACGAGCAGTACTTC. The J gene is TRBJ2-5, the V gene TRBV6-6; weak D call: TRBD2 (5 bases). The J call is doubtful: the DNA matches TRBJ2-7 better. CDR3 length: 15 amino acids. The germline V gene has CDR1 MNHNY and CDR2 SVGAGI (reference sequence).

The CDR3 DNA follows: TGTGCCAGCAGTACCCTGACAGGGTCTGACTATGGCTACACCTTC. Amino acid sequence: CASSTLTGSDYGYTF. This sequence joins TRBV27 and TRBJ1-2, with 7 positions matching TRBD1. J lost 3 bases, V lost 5 bases, and 9 bases had no gene match. The CDR3 totals 15 residues. Germline V gene lookup returns CDR1 MNHEY and CDR2 SMNVEV (reference sequence).

V and J are TRBV7-6 and TRBJ2-1; perhaps TRBD2 as D (5 bases). Trimming took 5 bases from V and 6 from J, leaving 11 bases between them. Looked up from germline, CDR1 is SGHVS and CDR2 is FNYEAQ. This CDR3 region has 13 residues. CDR3 nucleotide sequence: TGTGCCAGCAGCATACTAGTTTCCAATGAGCAGTTCTTC. Its translation: CASSILVSNEQFF.

This clonotype was detected only a few times. The chain joins TRBV6-6 to TRBJ2-5; D remains ambiguous. V was pared by 5 bases and J by 8 bases, with 18 bases between. This CDR3 comprises 14 residues. CDR1 and CDR2 from the germline V gene are MNHNY and SVGAGI (reference sequence). CDR3 coding DNA: TGTGCCAGCAGTCCTCGCGGTGAAAGGGAAACCCAGTACTTC. It codes for CASSPRGERETQYF.

As for this clonotype: Its ends do not fully match the called genes, so a read error is possible. The rearrangement uses TRBV19 and TRBJ2-5; 14 bases match TRBD2. CDR1 LNHDA and CDR2 SQIVND come from the germline V gene (reference sequence). The CDR3 sequence is 18 residues long. The CDR3 loop reads CASSSLGLAGGDQGTQYF. The CDR3 DNA follows: TGTGCCAGTAGTTCTCTCGGACTAGCGGGGGGAGATCAAGGGACCCAGTACTTC.

This clonotype was counted a few times. This rearrangement joins TRBV18 to TRBJ2-2; D is unresolved. This CDR3 contains 16 residues. V was clipped by 3 bases and J by 4 bases, with 15 bases between them. Germline V gene lookup returns CDR1 KGHSH and CDR2 LQKENI. CDR3 DNA sequence: TGTGCCAGCTCACCGCGGACGGTCTCGGCCACCGGGGAGCTGTTTTTT. Protein sequence: CASSPRTVSATGELFF.

The gene calls are TRBV7-8 and TRBJ2-7; 13 bases are a match to TRBD2. The J call may be wrong; the DNA end is better matched by TRBJ2-1. This CDR3 spans 16 amino acids. Germline CDR1 is SGHVS and CDR2 is FQNEAQ. The CDR3 sequence: CASSIRTSGSPNEQFF. Here the CDR3 DNA reads TGTGCCAGCAGCATCAGGACTAGCGGGAGCCCCAATGAGCAGTTCTTC.

The chain recombines TRBV20-1 with TRBJ1-1; D not resolved. The germline V gene encodes CDR1 DFQATT and CDR2 SNEGSKA (reference sequence). The CDR3 is 13 amino acids. The V and J ends lost 3 bases and 5 bases respectively, with 13 bases between them. CDR3 sequence (DNA): TGCAGTGCTAGCGCCCCAGTGGGGACTGAAGCTTTCTTT. This translates into CSASAPVGTEAFF.

The J gene is TRBJ2-6, the V gene TRBV24-1, with D unclear. CDR1 and CDR2 (germline): KGHDR, SFDVKD. V was cut by 2 bases and J by 2 bases, with 9 bases left in between. The length of the CDR3 is 16 residues. CDR3 residues: CATSDSAGPGANVLTF. CDR3 nucleotides: TGTGCCACCAGTGATTCGGCAGGCCCTGGGGCCAACGTCCTGACTTTC.

In this sample, this clonotype turned up a few times. An end of the junction does not agree with germline; a read error may underlie this. This chain uses TRBV11-2 with TRBJ2-7; D tentatively reads TRBD1 or TRBD2 (5 bases each). The CDR3 consists of 15 residues. Germline-derived CDR1 and CDR2 are SGHAT and FQNNGV. The CDR3 loop reads CTSSWGPAVVYEQYF. CDR3 bases: TGTACCAGCAGCTGGGGACCCGCGGTTGTCTACGAGCAGTACTTC.

The CDR3 DNA follows: TGCGCCAGCAGCCAACTGCAGGGGGCAGGTTATGAAAAACTGTTTTTT. This codes for CASSQLQGAGYEKLFF. The chain joins TRBV4-3 to TRBJ1-4; the match to TRBD1 covers 8 bases. Germline V lookup: CDR1 LGHNA, CDR2 YSLEER. The CDR3 runs to 16 residues. V lost 2 bases and J lost 6; bases outside the gene matches: 8.

V gene TRBV5-1 combines with J gene TRBJ2-5; 15 nucleotides line up with TRBD2. CDR1 SGHRS and CDR2 YFSETQ come from the germline V gene. This CDR3 is 16 amino acids long. J lost 5 bases, V lost 4 bases, and 6 bases had no gene match. The CDR3 loop is CASSPNGLAGGETQYF. The CDR3, as DNA: TGCGCCAGCAGCCCAAACGGACTAGCGGGAGGGGAGACCCAGTACTTC.

This clonotype was seen ten or more times. The chain recombines TRBV6-4 with TRBJ2-2; D not certain. Germline V lookup: CDR1 MRHNA, CDR2 SNTAGT. The CDR3 length is 14 residues. V lost 3 bases to trimming and J lost 3 bases, with 8 bases between them. The CDR3 spells CASSDGPDTGELFF. In nucleotides, the CDR3 is TGTGCCAGCAGTGATGGGCCTGACACCGGGGAGCTGTTTTTT.

J is TRBJ2-5 and V is TRBV20-1; D remains unclear. V gave up 6 bases and J gave up 1 base, with 9 bases separating them. This CDR3 region has 12 residues. The germline V gene encodes CDR1 DFQATT and CDR2 SNEGSKA (reference sequence). CDR3 amino acids: CSASDLQETQYF. In DNA form, the CDR3 reads TGCAGTGCCAGTGACCTCCAAGAGACCCAGTACTTC.

The J gene is TRBJ2-1, the V gene TRBV18; no definite D call. Germline V gene sequence: CDR1 KGHSH, CDR2 LQKENI. This CDR3 has 14 amino acids. V gave up 6 bases and J gave up 5 bases, with 14 bases separating them. The CDR3 protein is CASSLGQLNNEQFF. The CDR3 region has the DNA TGTGCCAGCTCTTTGGGTCAGCTGAACAATGAGCAGTTCTTC.

The rearrangement links TRBV27 to TRBJ1-6; D is perhaps TRBD1 (5 bases). This CDR3 is built from 15 residues. V was trimmed by 3 bases and J by 7 bases, leaving 13 bases between them. Germline V CDR1 and CDR2: MNHEY, SMNVEV (reference sequence). The DNA of the CDR3 is TGTGCCAGCAGTTTTAGGGGTCGGGGGAATTCACCCCTCCACTTT. Its translation is CASSFRGRGNSPLHF.

This clonotype was seen a handful of times. V usage is TRBV7-9 and J usage is TRBJ2-7; 7 bases agree with TRBD1. The CDR3 length is 13 residues. Trimming at V came to 1 base and at J to 9 bases, leaving 6 bases not matched to a gene. The germline V gene encodes CDR1 SEHNR and CDR2 FQNEAQ (reference sequence). CDR3 nucleotide sequence: TGTGCCAGCAGCTTAGTCCGGACAGGCAGGCAGTACTTC. The encoded protein is CASSLVRTGRQYF.

The chain uses TRBV7-2 and TRBJ1-2; 9 positions agree with TRBD1. Germline V lookup: CDR1 SGHTA, CDR2 FQGNSA. The CDR3 is 15 amino acids. Trimming at V came to 3 bases and at J to 3 bases, leaving 5 bases not matched to a gene. The CDR3 coding sequence is TGTGCCAGCAGCTTGAAACAGGGGGCAGACTATGGCTACACCTTC. Residues: CASSLKQGADYGYTF.

The V gene is TRBV14, the J gene TRBJ1-2; 9 bases are a match to TRBD1. The CDR3 runs to 17 residues. V was clipped by 0 bases and J by 2 bases; unmatched bases: 7. Germline assignment: CDR1 SGHDN and CDR2 FVKESK. The DNA for the CDR3 is TGTGCCAGCAGCCAAGATTATCCCGGGACAGGGAACTATGGCTACACCTTC. Its translation: CASSQDYPGTGNYGYTF.

This chain connects TRBV7-2 to TRBJ1-5; 8 bases align to TRBD1. CDR1 SGHTA and CDR2 FQGNSA come from the germline V gene. V gave up 5 bases and J gave up 5 bases; unmatched junction bases: 11. CDR3 length: 16 residues. This chain's CDR3 is CASSHDRGGHYQPQHF. As DNA, the CDR3 is TGTGCCAGCAGCCATGACAGGGGAGGACACTATCAGCCCCAGCATTTT.

V usage is TRBV12-3 or TRBV12-4 and J usage is TRBJ2-7; TRBD1 or TRBD2 may be the D gene (5 bases each). Trimming cost V 4 bases and J 5 bases, with 12 bases left between them. The length of the CDR3 is 13 residues. The DNA for the CDR3 is TGTGCCAGCAGTTACAGAGGGGACCACGAGCAGTACTTC. This translates into CASSYRGDHEQYF.

The chain combines TRBV12-3 or TRBV12-4 with TRBJ2-1; D could derive from TRBD1 or TRBD2 (6 bases each). Trimming shortened V by 7 bases and J by 7 bases, and 17 bases separated the two germline ends. The CDR3 covers 14 residues. The CDR3 DNA is TGTGCCAGCAAGTCCCTAGGGGGGTGGAATGAGCAGTTCTTC. It yields the protein CASKSLGGWNEQFF.

CDR3 DNA sequence: TGCAGTGCTGCTCGGGACAGGGGACGAGAGACCCAGTACTTC. Residues: CSAARDRGRETQYF. The chain has TRBV20-1 and TRBJ2-5; the match to TRBD1 covers 10 bases. The trim removed 5 bases at V and 4 bases at J, leaving 7 bases unmatched. CDR1 and CDR2 (germline): DFQATT, SNEGSKA (reference sequence). There are 14 residues in the CDR3.

The CDR3 DNA follows: TGCAGTGCTAGAGTTCCCGGACTAGCGGTAGAGACCCAGTACTTC. Residues: CSARVPGLAVETQYF. The chain has TRBV20-1 and TRBJ2-5; TRBD2 agrees at 10 bases. CDR3 length: 15 residues. V shed 1 base, J shed 4 bases, and the junction held 6 bases outside the gene matches. Germline values: CDR1 DFQATT, CDR2 SNEGSKA (reference sequence).